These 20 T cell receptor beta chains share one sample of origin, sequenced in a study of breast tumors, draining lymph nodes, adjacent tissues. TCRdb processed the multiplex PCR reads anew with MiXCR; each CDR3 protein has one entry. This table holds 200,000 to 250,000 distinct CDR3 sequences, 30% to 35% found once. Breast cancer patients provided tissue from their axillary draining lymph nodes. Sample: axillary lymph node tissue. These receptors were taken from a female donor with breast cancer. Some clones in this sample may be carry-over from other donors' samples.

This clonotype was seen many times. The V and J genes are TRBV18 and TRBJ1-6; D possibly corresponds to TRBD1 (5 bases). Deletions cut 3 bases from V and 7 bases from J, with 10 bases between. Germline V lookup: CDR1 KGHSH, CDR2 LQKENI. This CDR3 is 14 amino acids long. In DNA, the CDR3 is TGTGCCAGCTCACCCGAAGGGGAGAATTCACCCCTCCACTTT. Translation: CASSPEGENSPLHF.

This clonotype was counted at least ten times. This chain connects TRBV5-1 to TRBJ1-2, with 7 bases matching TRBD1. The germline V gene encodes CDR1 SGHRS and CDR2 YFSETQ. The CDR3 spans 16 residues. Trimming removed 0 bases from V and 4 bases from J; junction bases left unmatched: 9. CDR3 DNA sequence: TGCGCCAGCAGCTTGGGACAGGGTGTGGGTAGCTATGGCTACACCTTC. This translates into CASSLGQGVGSYGYTF.

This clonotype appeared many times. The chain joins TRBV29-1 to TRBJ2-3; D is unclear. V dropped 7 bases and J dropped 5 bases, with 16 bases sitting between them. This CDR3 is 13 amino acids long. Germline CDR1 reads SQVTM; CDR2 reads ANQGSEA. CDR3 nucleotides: TGCAGCGGATGTGTAATAGGTAGAGATACGCAGTATTTT. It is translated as CSGCVIGRDTQYF.

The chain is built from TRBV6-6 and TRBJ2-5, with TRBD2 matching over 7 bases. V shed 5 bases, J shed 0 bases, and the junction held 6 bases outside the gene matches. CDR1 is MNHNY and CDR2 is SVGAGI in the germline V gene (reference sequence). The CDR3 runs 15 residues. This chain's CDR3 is CASSGVGGYQETQYF. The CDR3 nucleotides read TGTGCCAGCAGTGGAGTGGGGGGGTACCAAGAGACCCAGTACTTC.

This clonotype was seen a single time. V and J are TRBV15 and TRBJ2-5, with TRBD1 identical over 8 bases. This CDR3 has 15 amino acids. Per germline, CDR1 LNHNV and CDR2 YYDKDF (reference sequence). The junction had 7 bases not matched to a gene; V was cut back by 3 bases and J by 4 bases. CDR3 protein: CATSRPRGQGETQYF. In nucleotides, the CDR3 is TGTGCCACCAGCAGGCCCAGGGGGCAAGGAGAGACCCAGTACTTC.

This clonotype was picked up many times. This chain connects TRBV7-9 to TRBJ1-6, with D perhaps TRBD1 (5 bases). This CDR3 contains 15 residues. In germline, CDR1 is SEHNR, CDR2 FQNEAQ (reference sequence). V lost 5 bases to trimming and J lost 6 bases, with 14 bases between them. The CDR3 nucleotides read TGTGCCAGCAGCAAAGACAGACAGAGTAATTCACCCCTCCACTTT. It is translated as CASSKDRQSNSPLHF.

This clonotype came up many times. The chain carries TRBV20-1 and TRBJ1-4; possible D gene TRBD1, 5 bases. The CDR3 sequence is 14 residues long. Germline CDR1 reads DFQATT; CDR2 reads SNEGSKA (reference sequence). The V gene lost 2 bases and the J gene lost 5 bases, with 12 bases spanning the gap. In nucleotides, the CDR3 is TGCAGTGCTAGAACAGGTTTGGTGAATGAAAAACTGTTTTTT. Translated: CSARTGLVNEKLFF.

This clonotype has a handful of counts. CDR3 in DNA: TGTGCCAGCAGTATAGCGCGGAGCTCCTACAATGAGCAGTTCTTC. Residues: CASSIARSSYNEQFF. The genes are TRBV6-6 and TRBJ2-1; D possibly corresponds to TRBD2 (5 bases). Germline V gene data show CDR1 as MNHNY and CDR2 as SVGAGI (reference sequence). The CDR3 runs to 15 residues. V lost 5 bases, J lost 0 bases, and 11 bases lay in between.

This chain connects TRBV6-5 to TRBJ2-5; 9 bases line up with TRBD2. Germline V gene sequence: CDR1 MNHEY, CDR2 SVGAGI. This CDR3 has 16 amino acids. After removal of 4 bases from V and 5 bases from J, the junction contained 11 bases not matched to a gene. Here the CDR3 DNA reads TGTGCCAGCAGTTCCGTGAATAGCGGGAGTTCCGAGACCCAGTACTTC. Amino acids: CASSSVNSGSSETQYF.

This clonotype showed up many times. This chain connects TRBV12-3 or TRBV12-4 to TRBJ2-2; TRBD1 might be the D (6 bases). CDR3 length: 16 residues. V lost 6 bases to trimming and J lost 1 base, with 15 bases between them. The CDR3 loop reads CASSRIQGRNTGELFF. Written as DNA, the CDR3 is TGTGCCAGCAGCCGTATTCAGGGGAGGAACACCGGGGAGCTGTTTTTT.

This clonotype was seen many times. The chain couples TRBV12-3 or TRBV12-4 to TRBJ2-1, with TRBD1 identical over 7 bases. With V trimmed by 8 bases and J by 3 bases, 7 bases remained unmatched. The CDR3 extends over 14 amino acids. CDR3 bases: TGTGCCAGCCTGGGGACAGCCCTCTACAATGAGCAGTTCTTC. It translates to CASLGTALYNEQFF.

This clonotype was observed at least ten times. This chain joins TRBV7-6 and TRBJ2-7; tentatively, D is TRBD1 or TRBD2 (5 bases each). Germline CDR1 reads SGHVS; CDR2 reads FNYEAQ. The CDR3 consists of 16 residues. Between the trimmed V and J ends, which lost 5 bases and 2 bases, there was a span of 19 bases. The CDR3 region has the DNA TGTGCCAGCAGCCCTTTTTCCGGGACCGCGACCTACGAGCAGTACTTC. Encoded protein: CASSPFSGTATYEQYF.

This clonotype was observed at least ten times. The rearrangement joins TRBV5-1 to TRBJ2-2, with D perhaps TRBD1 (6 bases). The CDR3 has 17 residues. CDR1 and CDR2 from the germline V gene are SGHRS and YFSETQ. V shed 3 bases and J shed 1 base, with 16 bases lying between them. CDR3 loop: CASSSVMGAENTGELFF. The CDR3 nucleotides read TGCGCCAGCAGCTCGGTGATGGGGGCCGAGAACACCGGGGAGCTGTTTTTT.

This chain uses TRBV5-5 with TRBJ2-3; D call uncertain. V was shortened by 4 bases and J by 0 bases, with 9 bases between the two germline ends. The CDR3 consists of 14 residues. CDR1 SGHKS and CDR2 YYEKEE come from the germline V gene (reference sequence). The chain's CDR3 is CASSHQSSTDTQYF. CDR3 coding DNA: TGTGCCAGCAGCCATCAGTCTAGCACAGATACGCAGTATTTT.

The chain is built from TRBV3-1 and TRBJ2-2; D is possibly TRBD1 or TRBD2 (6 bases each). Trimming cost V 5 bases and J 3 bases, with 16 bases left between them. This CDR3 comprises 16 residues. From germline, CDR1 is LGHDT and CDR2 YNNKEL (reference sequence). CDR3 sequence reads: CASSDFAGQYTGELFF. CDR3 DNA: TGTGCCAGCAGCGATTTCGCGGGACAATACACCGGGGAGCTGTTTTTT.

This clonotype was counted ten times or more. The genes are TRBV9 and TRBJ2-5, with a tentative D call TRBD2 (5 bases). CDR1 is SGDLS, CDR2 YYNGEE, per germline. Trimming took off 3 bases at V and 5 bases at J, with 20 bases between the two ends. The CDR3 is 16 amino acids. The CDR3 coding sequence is TGTGCCAGCAGCGCCCGGGGAGAATGGGGTGTGGAGACCCAGTACTTC. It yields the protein CASSARGEWGVETQYF.

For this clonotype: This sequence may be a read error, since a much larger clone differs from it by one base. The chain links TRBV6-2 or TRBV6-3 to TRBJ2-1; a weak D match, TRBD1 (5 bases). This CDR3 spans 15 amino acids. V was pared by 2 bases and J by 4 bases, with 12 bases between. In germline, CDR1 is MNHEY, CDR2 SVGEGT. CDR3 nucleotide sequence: TGTGCCAGCAGTTACGCAGGGCATTTATACAATGAGCAGTTCTTC. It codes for CASSYAGHLYNEQFF.

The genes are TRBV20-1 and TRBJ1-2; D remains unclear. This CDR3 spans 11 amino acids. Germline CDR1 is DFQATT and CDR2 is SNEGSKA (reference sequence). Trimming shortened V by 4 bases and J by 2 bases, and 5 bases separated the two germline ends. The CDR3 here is CSATGNYGYTF. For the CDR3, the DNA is TGCAGTGCTACCGGAAACTATGGCTACACCTTC.

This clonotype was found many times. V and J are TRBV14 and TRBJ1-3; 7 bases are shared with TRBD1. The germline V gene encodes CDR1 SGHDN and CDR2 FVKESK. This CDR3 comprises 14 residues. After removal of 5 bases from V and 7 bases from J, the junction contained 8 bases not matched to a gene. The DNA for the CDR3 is TGTGCCAGCAGCGACTGGGACAGTAGGAACACCATATATTTT. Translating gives CASSDWDSRNTIYF.

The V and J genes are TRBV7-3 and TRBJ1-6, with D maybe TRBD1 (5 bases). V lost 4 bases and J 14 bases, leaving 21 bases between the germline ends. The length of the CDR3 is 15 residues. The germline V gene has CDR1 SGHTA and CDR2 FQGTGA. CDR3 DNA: TGTGCCAGCAGCTCCCACCCCATGGGGGAATCAGCCCTCCACTTT. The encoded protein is CASSSHPMGESALHF.